The 6 T cell receptor beta chains below all came from one sample that was sequenced in a study of blood T cell repertoires in COVID-19 (dated by TCRdb to 2019 to 2021). Library creation used the immunoSEQ multiplex PCR assay. The source is immuneACCESS, and TCRdb retained only in-frame sequences with V and J called. Part of the clones is not carried over; for the studies checked, unresolved V genes explain less than half of this, and the remainder is unexplained. The sample data list approximately 220,000 clones, and 70% to 90% of these were observed just once. The leading ten clones occupy approximately 4.8% of the sample. The source material was PBMCs or T cells enriched from blood (not recorded which). The origin of the receptors is a woman aged 25 to 39 who had been exposed to COVID-19.

V usage is TRBV18 and J usage is TRBJ2-7; D is unclear. With 6 bases removed from V and 5 bases from J, the gap between germline ends came to 11 bases. CDR3 length: 12 amino acids. Germline values: CDR1 KGHSH, CDR2 LQKENI. This chain's CDR3 is CASSPGPHEQYF. CDR3 sequence (DNA): TGTGCCAGCTCGCCAGGCCCCCACGAGCAGTACTTC.

The chain couples TRBV7-9 to TRBJ2-1; 12 bases map to TRBD2. CDR1 is SEHNR, CDR2 FQNEAQ, per germline (reference sequence). V trimming: 4 bases; J trimming: 8 bases; junction bases outside the gene matches: 6. The CDR3 runs 15 residues. The CDR3 sequence: CASSSLAGGYDEQFF. The DNA of the CDR3 is TGTGCCAGCAGCTCCCTAGCGGGGGGGTACGATGAGCAGTTCTTC.

The V call is TRBV27, the J call TRBJ2-7; TRBD1 is a possible D gene (5 bases). The ends were cut back, 6 bases at V and 2 bases at J, with 17 bases in the middle. CDR3 length equals 15 residues. The germline V gene encodes CDR1 MNHEY and CDR2 SMNVEV (reference sequence). For the CDR3, the DNA is TGTGCCAGCAGCCAGTACGACAGTTCTGCCTACGAGCAGTACTTC. Its protein product is CASSQYDSSAYEQYF.

The V gene is TRBV4-1, the J gene TRBJ1-3, with no clear D. The CDR3 sequence is 17 residues long. Trimming stripped 0 bases from V and 0 bases from J, with 12 bases between. Germline CDR1 is MGHRA and CDR2 is YSYEKL. As DNA, the CDR3 is TGCGCCAGCAGCCAAGAGAAAGAGCCCCTCTCTGGAAACACCATATATTTT. Translated: CASSQEKEPLSGNTIYF.

The chain has TRBV5-1 and TRBJ1-1, with D tentatively TRBD1 (5 bases). Trimming shortened V by 3 bases and J by 5 bases, and 8 bases separated the two germline ends. This CDR3 comprises 12 residues. Germline values: CDR1 SGHRS, CDR2 YFSETQ. The CDR3 bases are TGCGCCAGCAGCTCCCGGGGGACTGAAGCTTTCTTT. Amino acid sequence: CASSSRGTEAFF. The variable domain in full, completed from reference TRBV5-1 and TRBJ1-1, reads KAGVTQTPRYLIKTRGQQVTLSCSPISGHRSVSWYQQTPGQGLQFLFEYFSETQRNKGNFPGRFSGRQFSNSRSEMNVSTLELGDSALYLCASSSRGTEAFFGQGTRLTVV.

The gene calls are TRBV15 and TRBJ1-6; 9 bases match TRBD1. J lost 6 bases, V lost 3 bases, and 3 bases had no gene match. The CDR3 length is 15 residues. Germline values: CDR1 LNHNV, CDR2 YYDKDF (reference sequence). CDR3 residues: CATSRPGQGNSPLHF. The CDR3 nucleotides read TGTGCCACCAGCAGGCCGGGACAGGGTAATTCACCCCTCCACTTT.